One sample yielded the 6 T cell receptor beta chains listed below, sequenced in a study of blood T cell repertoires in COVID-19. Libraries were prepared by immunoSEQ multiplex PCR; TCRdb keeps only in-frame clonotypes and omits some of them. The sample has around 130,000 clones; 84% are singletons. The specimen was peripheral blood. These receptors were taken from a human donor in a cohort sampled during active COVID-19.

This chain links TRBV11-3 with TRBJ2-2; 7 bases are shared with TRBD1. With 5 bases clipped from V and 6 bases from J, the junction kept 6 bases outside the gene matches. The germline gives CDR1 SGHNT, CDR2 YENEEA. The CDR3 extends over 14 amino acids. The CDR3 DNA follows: TGTGCCAGCAGCCCGACAGGGACGTCCGGGGAGCTGTTTTTT. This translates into CASSPTGTSGELFF.

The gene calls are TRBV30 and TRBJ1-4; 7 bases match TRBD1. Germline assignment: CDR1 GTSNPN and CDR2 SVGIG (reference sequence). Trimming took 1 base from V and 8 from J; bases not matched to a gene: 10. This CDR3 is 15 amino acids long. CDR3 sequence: CAWSGGQAGGEKLFF. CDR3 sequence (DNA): TGTGCCTGGAGTGGCGGACAGGCCGGAGGCGAAAAACTGTTTTTT.

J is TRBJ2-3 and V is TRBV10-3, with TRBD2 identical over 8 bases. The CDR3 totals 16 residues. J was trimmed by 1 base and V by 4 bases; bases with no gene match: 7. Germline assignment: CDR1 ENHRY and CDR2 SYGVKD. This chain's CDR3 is CAISGRGGRGTDTQYF. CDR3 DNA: TGTGCCATCAGTGGACGGGGGGGCCGGGGCACAGATACGCAGTATTTT.

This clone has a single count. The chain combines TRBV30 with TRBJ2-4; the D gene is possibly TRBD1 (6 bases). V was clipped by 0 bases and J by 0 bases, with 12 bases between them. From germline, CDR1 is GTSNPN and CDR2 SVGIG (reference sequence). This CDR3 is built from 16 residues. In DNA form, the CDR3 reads TGTGCCTGGAGTGTACAGGGACAACTAGCCAAAAACATTCAGTACTTC. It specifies CAWSVQGQLAKNIQYF.

The chain's CDR3 is CASSVTGVTNEKLFF. The CDR3 DNA follows: TGCGCCAGCAGCGTAACAGGGGTTACTAATGAAAAACTGTTTTTT. This chain joins TRBV5-1 and TRBJ1-4, with 7 bases fitting TRBD1. V was clipped by 4 bases and J by 2 bases; unmatched bases: 5. CDR1 and CDR2 from the germline V gene are SGHRS and YFSETQ. The CDR3 is made up of 15 amino acids.

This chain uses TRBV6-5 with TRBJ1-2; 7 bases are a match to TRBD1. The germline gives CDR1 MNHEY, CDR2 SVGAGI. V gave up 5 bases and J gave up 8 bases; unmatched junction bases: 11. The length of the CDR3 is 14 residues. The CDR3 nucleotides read TGTGCCAGCAGTCCGGACAGGACAGGAGGGGGCTACACCTTC. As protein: CASSPDRTGGGYTF.